This TCR beta chain stems from a study of follicular helper T cells after annual influenza vaccination. In the study overall: Blood was drawn on days 0, 7 and 28 after vaccination.

The time point: 2015-2016 season, pre-vaccination. Repertoires were generated with immunoSEQ multiplex PCR, while TCRdb's copy carries only in-frame clones and drops some. The sample has 9,500 to 15,000 clones; more than 75% are singletons. This CDR3 has 16 residues. V lost 6 bases and J lost 1; bases outside the gene matches: 9. Germline CDR1 and CDR2: MDHEN and SYDVKM. V gene TRBV28 combines with J gene TRBJ1-5, with 7 bases matching TRBD1. The clonotype was recovered from an adult who received the influenza vaccine. Material: CXCR5+ CD38- circulating T follicular helper cells from blood, obtained on the day of influenza vaccination. Subset given: circulating Tfh, non-naive CD4+CXCR5+PD-1+ (ICOS+CD38+ or ICOS-CD38-). The CDR3 sequence is CASRTQGGFSNQPQHF. The CDR3 nucleotides read TGTGCCAGCAGGACCCAGGGGGGGTTCAGCAATCAGCCCCAGCATTTT. Drawing the rest from reference TRBV28 and TRBJ1-5, the complete variable domain is DVKVTQSSRYLVKRTGEKVFLECVQDMDHENMFWYRQDPGLGLRLIYFSYDVKMKEKGDIPEGYSVSREKKERFSLILESASTNQTSMYLCASRTQGGFSNQPQHFGDGTRLSIL.